This T cell receptor beta chain was captured by sequencing in a study of blood T cells in healthy people across ages. Together with a sample-barcoded 5' primer, a J-beta primer mix was included in a second PCR lasting about 7 to 11 cycles. TCRdb analysed the 5' RACE reads with MiXCR anew, one entry per CDR3 protein. The repertoire consists of about 1.1 million distinct CDR3 sequences, with around two fifths occurring once and the leading ten covering around 13%. CDR3 length equals 12 residues. Looked up from germline, CDR1 is SQVTM and CDR2 is ANQGSEA. As for this clonotype: This may be a read error, as it is one base from a much larger clone.

The clonotype comes from a man aged 18 to 35 in good health. The chain has TRBV29-1 and TRBJ2-3; D gene ambiguous. Sample: blood. The CDR3 region has the DNA TGCAGCGGCGGTATCGACACAGATATGCAGTATTTT. Its translation is CSGGIDTDMQYF.